This passage covers 27 T cell receptor beta chains from one sample sequenced in a study of T cells in Graves' hyperthyroidism and ophthalmopathy (dated 2019 in TCRdb). Receptor libraries were prepared by multiplex PCR. These reads were obtained on an Illumina HiSeq 2000. Amplification of TCR beta CDR3 regions was carried out from RNA transcripts. The first round of RT-PCR for the TCR CDR3 was performed with the HTBI primer set and the Qiagen OneStep RT-PCR kit. TCRdb itself trimmed the public reads at Q25 with fastp, ran MiXCR and retained productive beta chains. Entries are consolidated by CDR3 protein sequence, retaining the most common genes and DNA. The sample table lists hundreds of thousands of distinct CDR3 sequences, about 16% of them with a count of one. Of the sample, roughly 3.3% is held by the ten largest clones. Material: blood. The receptor set was obtained from a woman between 40 and 50 years old with Graves' ophthalmopathy.

This clonotype was seen many times. Germline and junction disagree at one end, which may indicate a read error. The chain has TRBV2 and TRBJ2-5, with D hard to call. The germline CDR1 and CDR2 sequences are SNHLY and FYNNEI. The CDR3 contains 14 residues. The CDR3 protein is CASSAPLGQGTQYF. The DNA of the CDR3 is TGTGCCAGCAGTGCCCCCCTAGGCCAAGGGACCCAGTACTTC.

The sample holds many counts of this clonotype. V usage is TRBV11-2 and J usage is TRBJ2-1, with 10 positions matching TRBD2. There are 14 residues in the CDR3. The V segment lost 5 bases and the J segment 5 bases; nucleotides outside the gene matches: 3. Germline CDR1 SGHAT, CDR2 FQNNGV. CDR3 region: CASSPGLAHNEQFF. CDR3 sequence (DNA): TGTGCCAGCAGCCCGGGACTAGCGCACAATGAGCAGTTCTTC.

The table lists this clonotype with many counts. CDR3 in amino acids: CASSSGRAGFYNEQFF. As DNA, the CDR3 is TGTGCCAGCAGTAGCGGGAGGGCCGGATTCTACAATGAGCAGTTCTTC. V is TRBV12-3 or TRBV12-4 and J is TRBJ2-1, with TRBD2 matching 10 bases. Trimming at V came to 5 bases and at J to 3 bases, leaving 7 bases not matched to a gene. This CDR3 is built from 16 residues.

In this sample, this clonotype turned up many times. This chain connects TRBV3-1 to TRBJ2-7, with D hard to call. CDR1 and CDR2 from the germline V gene are LGHDT and YNNKEL (reference sequence). Between the trimmed V and J ends, which lost 1 base and 3 bases, there was a span of 7 bases. The CDR3 length is 13 residues. The CDR3 region has the DNA TGTGCCAGCAGCCAAGGGGATAGCTACGAGCAGTACTTC. Protein sequence: CASSQGDSYEQYF.

In this sample, this clonotype turned up many times. The gene calls are TRBV20-1 and TRBJ1-1; D gene ambiguous. Trimming left V 1 base short and J 3 bases short, with 9 bases between. This CDR3 has 13 residues. Per the germline V gene, CDR1 is DFQATT and CDR2 is SNEGSKA (reference sequence). The CDR3 reads CSARAGLDTEAFF. The CDR3 DNA reads TGCAGTGCTAGAGCAGGCCTAGACACTGAAGCTTTCTTT.

This clonotype was seen repeatedly, ten times or more. The chain combines TRBV2 with TRBJ2-2; D unclear. Germline loops: CDR1 SNHLY, CDR2 FYNNEI. The CDR3 runs 13 residues. V was shortened by 7 bases and J by 2 bases, with 8 bases between the two germline ends. CDR3 sequence reads: CASKNSNTGELFF. For the CDR3, the DNA is TGTGCCAGCAAAAACAGCAACACCGGGGAGCTGTTTTTT.

Ten or more counts support this clonotype. The V gene is TRBV28, the J gene TRBJ1-2, with 8 bases matching TRBD1. CDR3 length: 14 residues. Germline CDR1 reads MDHEN; CDR2 reads SYDVKM. V shed 3 bases and J 4 bases; nucleotides not matched to a gene: 4. CDR3 residues: CASSLGRGPYGYTF. The DNA of the CDR3 is TGTGCCAGCAGTTTGGGCAGGGGGCCCTATGGCTACACCTTC.

This clonotype was detected only a few times. V and J are TRBV2 and TRBJ2-1, with 8 bases aligning to TRBD2. The germline V gene has CDR1 SNHLY and CDR2 FYNNEI. The V segment lost 2 bases and the J segment 6 bases; nucleotides outside the gene matches: 12. The CDR3 is 17 residues long. CDR3 DNA sequence: TGTGCCAGCAGTGAAAGAAGAGGGCGGGGGGCCGGCAATGAGCAGTTCTTC. This encodes CASSERRGRGAGNEQFF. Drawing the rest from reference TRBV2 and TRBJ2-1, the complete variable domain is EPEVTQTPSHQVTQMGQEVILRCVPISNHLYFYWYRQILGQKVEFLVSFYNNEISEKSEIFDDQFSVERPDGSNFTLKIRSTKLEDSAMYFCASSERRGRGAGNEQFFGPGTRLTVL.

This clonotype was counted at least ten times. This chain connects TRBV2 to TRBJ1-1; D unclear. Germline lookup yields CDR1 SNHLY and CDR2 FYNNEI. V was shortened by 6 bases and J by 1 base, with 9 bases between the two germline ends. The CDR3 spans 13 residues. This CDR3 is CASRLSTNTEAFF. The CDR3 bases are TGTGCCAGCAGACTCAGCACGAACACTGAAGCTTTCTTT.

The chain employs TRBV20-1 and TRBJ2-5, with 8 bases aligning to TRBD2. Germline V gives CDR1 DFQATT, CDR2 SNEGSKA (reference sequence). After removal of 1 base from V and 4 bases from J, the junction contained 26 bases not matched to a gene. CDR3 size: 21 residues. CDR3 bases: TGCAGTGCTAGAGTCATCGGCCCCGGGACTAGGAGTAAAAGAGGACGAGAGACCCAGTACTTC. Residues: CSARVIGPGTRSKRGRETQYF.

This chain connects TRBV27 to TRBJ2-1; D might be TRBD1 (6 bases). The germline CDR1 and CDR2 sequences are MNHEY and SMNVEV (reference sequence). The CDR3 covers 15 residues. V lost 0 bases to trimming and J lost 10 bases, with 16 bases between them. The CDR3 nucleotides read TGTGCCAGCAGTTTATCCGGCCAGGGGTACTCCGAGCAGTTCTTC. Its translation: CASSLSGQGYSEQFF.

V usage is TRBV20-1 and J usage is TRBJ2-3; no firm D call. Germline V CDR1 and CDR2: DFQATT, SNEGSKA (reference sequence). CDR3 size: 11 residues. V was pared by 2 bases and J by 4 bases, with 4 bases between. The chain's CDR3 is CSARKSDTQYF. The CDR3 DNA reads as TGCAGTGCTAGAAAGTCAGATACGCAGTATTTT.

This clonotype was observed a few times. The CDR3 coding sequence is TGCGCCAGCAGTCCTCTAGCGGGAGGGATCGGGGACATTCAGTACTTC. Encoded protein: CASSPLAGGIGDIQYF. The chain carries TRBV4-1 and TRBJ2-4; the match to TRBD2 covers 12 bases. This CDR3 is 16 amino acids long. V lost 6 bases to trimming and J lost 8 bases; unmatched junction nucleotides: 11. Germline CDR1 is MGHRA and CDR2 is YSYEKL.

The CDR3 DNA is TGCGCCAGCCAAGACGGGGCCTACGAGCAGTACTTC. Protein product: CASQDGAYEQYF. The chain joins TRBV10-2 to TRBJ2-7, with D maybe TRBD2 (5 bases). The CDR3 extends over 12 amino acids. V dropped 8 bases and J dropped 2 bases, with 10 bases sitting between them. CDR1 and CDR2 (germline): WSHSY, SAAADI.

This clonotype was detected ten times or more. CDR3 amino acids: CASSKGRTYEQYF. CDR3 nucleotides: TGTGCCAGCAGCAAGGGAAGGACCTACGAGCAGTACTTC. This chain joins TRBV7-3 and TRBJ2-7, with unresolved D. The CDR3 has 13 residues. Trimming cost V 5 bases and J 2 bases, with 10 bases left between them. The germline CDR1 and CDR2 sequences are SGHTA and FQGTGA.

DNA of the CDR3: TGTGCCAGCGCGGCGACCTCTAGCACAGATACGCAGTATTTT. Translated: CASAATSSTDTQYF. This chain links TRBV2 with TRBJ2-3; D is undetermined. Looked up from germline, CDR1 is SNHLY and CDR2 is FYNNEI. CDR3 length: 14 amino acids. Trimming pared 8 bases from V and 0 bases from J, leaving 12 bases between. The full variable domain, completed using reference TRBV2 and TRBJ2-3, is EPEVTQTPSHQVTQMGQEVILRCVPISNHLYFYWYRQILGQKVEFLVSFYNNEISEKSEIFDDQFSVERPDGSNFTLKIRSTKLEDSAMYFCASAATSSTDTQYFGPGTRLTVL.

The chain employs TRBV30 and TRBJ1-5; D uncertain. Germline V gene lookup returns CDR1 GTSNPN and CDR2 SVGIG (reference sequence). Trimming took 5 bases from V and 1 from J, leaving 15 bases between them. This CDR3 is built from 15 residues. The chain's CDR3 is CAWEEGTASNQPQHF. The CDR3 DNA reads TGTGCCTGGGAGGAAGGAACAGCAAGCAATCAGCCCCAGCATTTT. The full variable domain, rest sourced from reference TRBV30 and TRBJ1-5, is SQTIHQWPATLVQPVGSPLSLECTVEGTSNPNLYWYRQAAGRGLQLLFYSVGIGQISSEVPQNLSASRPQDRQFILSSKKLLLSDSGFYLCAWEEGTASNQPQHFGDGTRLSIL.

The CDR3 DNA follows: TGCGCCAGCAGCCAAGATCCCCGAGAATCCTCCTACGAGCAGTACTTC. As protein: CASSQDPRESSYEQYF. The V gene is TRBV4-1, the J gene TRBJ2-7; no firm D call. CDR3 length equals 16 residues. Per the germline V gene, CDR1 is MGHRA and CDR2 is YSYEKL. Trimming removed 0 bases at V and 0 bases at J, with 12 bases between.

This clonotype was observed at least ten times. The chain carries TRBV12-3 or TRBV12-4 and TRBJ2-2; the match to TRBD2 covers 7 bases. The CDR3 has 12 residues. J was trimmed by 6 bases and V by 5 bases; bases with no gene match: 0. CDR3 in amino acids: CASSGLAGELFF. Here the CDR3 DNA reads TGTGCCAGCAGTGGACTAGCCGGGGAGCTGTTTTTT.

A few counts support this clonotype. J is TRBJ2-7 and V is TRBV28; TRBD2 matches at 9 bases. This CDR3 contains 11 residues. The germline V gene has CDR1 MDHEN and CDR2 SYDVKM. The trim removed 4 bases at V and 12 bases at J, leaving 4 bases unmatched. The CDR3 sequence is CASSSSSGTYF. The CDR3 DNA is TGTGCCAGCAGTTCCTCTAGCGGGACGTACTTC.

In its sample, this clonotype was seen many times. The chain carries TRBV3-1 and TRBJ1-4; D not certain. This CDR3 has 13 amino acids. Germline loops: CDR1 LGHDT, CDR2 YNNKEL (reference sequence). The germline V and J ends were trimmed by 0 bases and 8 bases, with 7 bases remaining between them. The CDR3 sequence is CASSQDGGEKLFF. CDR3 nucleotide sequence: TGTGCCAGCAGCCAAGATGGCGGGGAAAAACTGTTTTTT.

This sequence joins TRBV6-2 or TRBV6-3 and TRBJ2-5, with a possible D match to TRBD2 (6 bases). Trimming shortened V by 0 bases and J by 1 base, and 9 bases separated the two germline ends. CDR3 size: 15 residues. The germline CDR1 and CDR2 sequences are MNHEY and SVGEGT. CDR3: CASSYSKGGQETQYF. CDR3 sequence (DNA): TGTGCCAGCAGTTACTCGAAGGGAGGCCAAGAGACCCAGTACTTC.

In this sample, this clonotype turned up many times. This rearrangement joins TRBV3-1 to TRBJ1-4; 7 nucleotides agree with TRBD1. After removal of 6 bases from V and 7 bases from J, the junction contained 8 bases not matched to a gene. Germline assignment: CDR1 LGHDT and CDR2 YNNKEL (reference sequence). This CDR3 has 14 amino acids. The CDR3 sequence is CASRETGRGEKLFF. The CDR3 DNA reads as TGTGCCAGCAGGGAGACAGGGAGAGGTGAAAAACTGTTTTTT.

This clonotype has ten or more counts. V usage is TRBV20-1 and J usage is TRBJ2-3, with D tentatively TRBD2 (5 bases). Germline assignment: CDR1 DFQATT and CDR2 SNEGSKA (reference sequence). The CDR3 loop spans 13 amino acids. The V end lost 6 bases, the J end lost 1 base, and 11 bases lay between the germline ends. Here the CDR3 reads CSARDPRTDTQYF. The CDR3 coding sequence is TGCAGTGCGAGGGATCCTCGCACAGATACGCAGTATTTT.

The sample holds many counts of this clonotype. The V and J genes are TRBV10-3 and TRBJ2-7; D is undetermined. CDR3 length equals 12 residues. V was pared by 2 bases and J by 3 bases, with 5 bases between. Germline lookup yields CDR1 ENHRY and CDR2 SYGVKD. The CDR3 DNA follows: TGTGCCATCAGTGAGGCAGACTACGAGCAGTACTTC. Translating it yields CAISEADYEQYF.

This clonotype was picked up many times. The rearrangement joins TRBV3-1 to TRBJ1-1; perhaps TRBD1 as D (6 bases). The V gene's germline CDR1 is LGHDT and CDR2 YNNKEL (reference sequence). V lost 5 bases and J lost 5, with 15 bases in between. This CDR3 comprises 14 residues. The CDR3 here is CASSKGQYETEAFF. The CDR3 region has the DNA TGTGCCAGCAGCAAAGGACAGTACGAGACTGAAGCTTTCTTT.

In regard to this clonotype: Possible read error: a much larger clone is one base away. The chain carries TRBV28 and TRBJ2-4, with D possibly called TRBD1 or TRBD2 (6 bases each). The germline V gene encodes CDR1 MDHEN and CDR2 SYDVKM. This CDR3 contains 14 residues. CDR3: CASKGGSGGDIHYF. The CDR3 DNA reads as TGTGCCAGCAAAGGGGGGAGCGGTGGGGACATTCACTACTTC.